The clone carrying this TCR beta chain was detected only a few times. Its specificity is not known. The sample comes from a study of T cell repertoires in cytomegalovirus infection. At the level of the study: Selected CMV epitopes included recently identified HLA-C-restricted ones as well as well-studied HLA-B-restricted ones. Both CMV infection and a matching HLA type were indicated by public TCR beta signatures. Study findings and constraints: Cumulative frequency (of public TCR beta family members) identified carriers of CMV plus the relevant HLA. Ex vivo responses were dominated by HLA-C-restricted CMV-specific TCR beta clonotypes.

TCRdb reanalysed the reads using MiXCR and keeps one entry per CDR3 protein. The table has about 85,000 distinct CDR3 sequences, more than 40% seen once. V lost 1 base and J 12 bases, leaving 9 bases between the germline ends. The CDR3 has 11 amino acids. This TCR came from a human donor in good health (CMV status not recorded). Some clones in this sample may be carry-over from other donors' samples. This specimen consisted of CD8+ T cells from cultured PBMCs, obtained from culture after CMV antigen stimulation. The chain employs TRBV12-3 or TRBV12-4 and TRBJ1-2; the D gene is possibly TRBD1 (5 bases). CDR3 residues: CASSLGGDDTF. The CDR3 nucleotides are TGTGCCAGCAGTTTAGGTGGGGACGACACCTTC.